The 23 T cell receptor beta chains below come from one sample, sequenced in a study of shared clonotypes between healthy human individuals. Libraries were prepared by immunoSEQ multiplex PCR; TCRdb keeps only in-frame clonotypes and omits some of them. The sample lists about 470,000 clones; roughly 77% were seen once. Sequencing was done on a sample of PBMCs. The receptor source for this set is a middle-aged woman in good health. Some clones in this sample may be carry-over from other donors' samples.

The V gene is TRBV29-1, the J gene TRBJ2-7; tentatively, D is TRBD1 or TRBD2 (5 bases each). This CDR3 has 15 amino acids. V gave up 4 bases and J gave up 1 base, with 17 bases separating them. Germline lookup yields CDR1 SQVTM and CDR2 ANQGSEA. The CDR3 is CSVVGGRDSSYEQYF. For the CDR3, the DNA is TGCAGCGTTGTTGGGGGAAGAGACAGTTCCTACGAGCAGTACTTC.

J is TRBJ2-6 and V is TRBV30; no clear D gene. CDR3 size: 12 residues. Per the germline V gene, CDR1 is GTSNPN and CDR2 is SVGIG (reference sequence). Trimming left V 3 bases short and J 11 bases short, with 11 bases between. CDR3 amino acids: CAWSQVIDVLTF. CDR3 sequence (DNA): TGTGCCTGGAGCCAAGTCATCGACGTCCTGACTTTC.

The chain links TRBV2 to TRBJ2-5, with D perhaps matching TRBD1 (6 bases). V was cut by 7 bases and J by 3 bases, with 12 bases left in between. This CDR3 has 13 residues. The germline V gene has CDR1 SNHLY and CDR2 FYNNEI. The CDR3 sequence: CASTDGQKETQYF. In nucleotides, the CDR3 is TGTGCCAGCACCGACGGACAGAAAGAGACCCAGTACTTC.

The genes are TRBV9 and TRBJ2-2; D gene unclear. V lost 2 bases and J 0 bases, leaving 8 bases between the germline ends. The CDR3 is made up of 15 amino acids. Germline CDR1 is SGDLS and CDR2 is YYNGEE. CDR3 sequence reads: CASSVLGTNTGELFF. Here the CDR3 DNA reads TGTGCCAGCAGCGTTTTAGGCACGAACACCGGGGAGCTGTTTTTT.

This clone was counted between two and nine times. The V gene is TRBV28, the J gene TRBJ2-3; the match to TRBD2 covers 7 bases. J was trimmed by 3 bases and V by 8 bases; bases with no gene match: 11. This CDR3 region has 15 residues. CDR1 and CDR2 from the germline V gene are MDHEN and SYDVKM. CDR3 in amino acids: CASAIRAGDTDTQYF. CDR3 DNA sequence: TGTGCCAGCGCCATCCGGGCGGGGGATACAGATACGCAGTATTTT.

The chain recombines TRBV5-4 with TRBJ2-3; 7 bases line up with TRBD1. The V and J ends lost 1 base and 4 bases, in that order; junction bases with no gene match: 6. Germline CDR1 and CDR2: SGHNT and YYREEE (reference sequence). This CDR3 contains 15 residues. CDR3 sequence: CASSLRGGLPDTQYF. DNA of the CDR3: TGTGCCAGCAGCTTGCGAGGGGGCCTTCCAGATACGCAGTATTTT.

The J gene is TRBJ1-3, the V gene TRBV19; unclear D gene. Trimming stripped 3 bases from V and 2 bases from J, with 8 bases between. Germline CDR1 LNHDA, CDR2 SQIVND (reference sequence). The CDR3 totals 14 residues. The CDR3 sequence is CASSIRSAGNTIYF. CDR3 coding DNA: TGTGCCAGTAGTATCCGGTCAGCTGGAAACACCATATATTTT. Based on the CDR3 plus reference TRBV19 and TRBJ1-3, the full variable domain is DGGITQSPKYLFRKEGQNVTLSCEQNLNHDAMYWYRQDPGQGLRLIYYSQIVNDFQKGDIAEGYSVSREKKESFPLTVTSAQKNPTAFYLCASSIRSAGNTIYFGEGSWLTVV.

Regarding this clone: With only one base between it and a far larger clone, this is likely a read error. The chain is built from TRBV27 and TRBJ1-5; TRBD1 is a possible D gene (5 bases). This CDR3 is built from 13 residues. Germline CDR1 MNHEY, CDR2 SMNVEV (reference sequence). V dropped 6 bases and J dropped 0 bases, with 6 bases sitting between them. The CDR3 DNA follows: TGTGCCAGCAGACAGGATAGCAATCAGCCCCAGCATTTT. This sequence encodes CASRQDSNQPQHF.

J is TRBJ2-7 and V is TRBV28; D is unclear. The V gene lost 2 bases and the J gene lost 6 bases, with 8 bases spanning the gap. From germline, CDR1 is MDHEN and CDR2 SYDVKM. The CDR3 runs 12 residues. The CDR3 loop is CASSLRTPEQYF. The CDR3 DNA reads TGTGCCAGCAGTTTAAGGACCCCCGAGCAGTACTTC.

The V gene is TRBV2, the J gene TRBJ1-4, with TRBD1 as a possible D gene (6 bases). In germline, CDR1 is SNHLY, CDR2 FYNNEI. The germline V and J ends were trimmed by 7 bases and 5 bases, with 8 bases remaining between them. The CDR3 length is 12 residues. CDR3 protein: CASKRGNEKLFF. The DNA for the CDR3 is TGTGCCAGCAAGAGGGGGAATGAAAAACTGTTTTTT.

V usage is TRBV25-1 and J usage is TRBJ1-1; TRBD1 is a possible D gene (5 bases). The ends were cut back, 0 bases at V and 5 bases at J, with 13 bases in the middle. The CDR3 contains 15 residues. Per germline, CDR1 MGHDK and CDR2 SYGVNS. CDR3 DNA: TGTGCCAGCAGTGAATATCTCGGGGCGGTGACTGAAGCTTTCTTT. Encoded protein: CASSEYLGAVTEAFF.

This clone was found a few times. This chain links TRBV5-5 with TRBJ1-1; D may be TRBD1 (6 bases). Trimming removed 1 base from V and 0 bases from J, with 13 bases in between. Germline CDR1 and CDR2: SGHKS and YYEKEE (reference sequence). There are 16 residues in the CDR3. CDR3 sequence: CASSLSQGSMNTEAFF. The CDR3 DNA is TGTGCCAGCAGCTTGTCGCAGGGGTCCATGAACACTGAAGCTTTCTTT.

This chain links TRBV5-1 with TRBJ2-3; maybe TRBD1 (5 bases). The germline CDR1 and CDR2 sequences are SGHRS and YFSETQ. The CDR3 is 16 residues long. V lost 1 base to trimming and J lost 1 base, with 13 bases between them. CDR3 in DNA: TGCGCCAGCAGCTTGACCCCCAGGGTGGGCACAGATACGCAGTATTTT. Protein product: CASSLTPRVGTDTQYF.

This rearrangement joins TRBV30 to TRBJ2-5, with 9 bases aligning to TRBD2. Gene TRBJ2-7 matches the end of the DNA better, so the J call may be wrong. The length of the CDR3 is 13 residues. Germline CDR1 and CDR2: GTSNPN and SVGIG (reference sequence). This CDR3 reads CAWASGAAYEQYF. CDR3 nucleotide sequence: TGTGCCTGGGCTAGCGGGGCTGCCTACGAGCAGTACTTC.

This clone was observed at least ten times. The chain carries TRBV5-5 and TRBJ1-2, with a tentative D call TRBD1 (5 bases). CDR3 length: 15 amino acids. V lost 3 bases to trimming and J lost 5 bases, with 17 bases between them. CDR1 and CDR2 from the germline V gene are SGHKS and YYEKEE (reference sequence). CDR3 protein: CASSSRTGTEYGYTF. CDR3 coding DNA: TGTGCCAGCAGCTCACGGACCGGGACCGAGTATGGCTACACCTTC.

This chain connects TRBV5-6 to TRBJ2-1, with D unresolved. This CDR3 spans 11 amino acids. Trimming cost V 2 bases and J 9 bases, with 6 bases left between them. The germline V gene encodes CDR1 SGHDT and CDR2 YYEEEE. Here the CDR3 DNA reads TGTGCCAGCAGCTTCGTCAGTGAGCAGTTCTTC. Amino acid sequence: CASSFVSEQFF.

This clone has more than one count but fewer than ten. V gene TRBV7-9 combines with J gene TRBJ2-2, with unresolved D. The germline V gene has CDR1 SEHNR and CDR2 FQNEAQ (reference sequence). The length of the CDR3 is 18 residues. V gave up 1 base and J gave up 7 bases, with 22 bases separating them. DNA for the CDR3: TGTGCCAGCAGCTTAGTCTTTATCGGCGCTCCATCGGGCGGGGAGCTGTTTTTT. Translation: CASSLVFIGAPSGGELFF.

For this clone: The same CDR3 arises from other DNA sequences in this sample as well. The chain combines TRBV30 with TRBJ2-1; 10 nucleotides align to TRBD1. Germline V lookup: CDR1 GTSNPN, CDR2 SVGIG (reference sequence). V gave up 2 bases and J gave up 4 bases; unmatched junction bases: 2. There are 14 residues in the CDR3. The CDR3 loop is CAWSRDRGYNEQFF. The CDR3 DNA reads TGTGCCTGGAGTCGGGACAGGGGTTACAATGAGCAGTTCTTC.

This clone was detected a few times. This chain uses TRBV27 with TRBJ2-2; the match to TRBD2 covers 10 bases. Per the germline V gene, CDR1 is MNHEY and CDR2 is SMNVEV (reference sequence). The ends lost 5 bases at V and 3 bases at J; junction bases unmatched: 6. There are 16 residues in the CDR3. The CDR3 coding sequence is TGTGCCAGCAGTACTCAAGCGGGAGGGCACACCGGGGAGCTGTTTTTT. It encodes CASSTQAGGHTGELFF.

The chain uses TRBV5-6 and TRBJ2-3; TRBD2 agrees at 10 bases. V shed 4 bases and J 2 bases; nucleotides not matched to a gene: 4. This CDR3 has 15 amino acids. Per germline, CDR1 SGHDT and CDR2 YYEEEE. The CDR3 sequence is CASSRTSGHTDTQYF. CDR3 in DNA: TGTGCCAGCAGCCGGACTAGCGGACACACAGATACGCAGTATTTT.

As for this clone: A far larger clone is one base from this, pointing to a likely read error. The chain uses TRBV7-3 and TRBJ2-1, with 9 bases that match TRBD2. The germline gives CDR1 SGHTA, CDR2 FQGTGA. The CDR3 is made up of 15 amino acids. The CDR3 nucleotides read TGTGCCAGCGGCTTAATGCGGGAGGGCCGCAATGAGCAGTTCTTC. Translated, it gives CASGLMREGRNEQFF.

The rearrangement links TRBV5-1 to TRBJ2-5, with TRBD2 identical over 9 bases. There are 17 residues in the CDR3. Germline V lookup: CDR1 SGHRS, CDR2 YFSETQ. V trimming: 5 bases; J trimming: 1 base; junction bases outside the gene matches: 12. CDR3 bases: TGCGCCAGCAGGCAAGGTAGTCTAGCGGGACCCCAAGAGACCCAGTACTTC. Translation: CASRQGSLAGPQETQYF.

V and J are TRBV15 and TRBJ2-1, with 9 bases matching TRBD2. With 4 bases clipped from V and 7 bases from J, the junction kept 8 bases outside the gene matches. The germline gives CDR1 LNHNV, CDR2 YYDKDF (reference sequence). CDR3 length: 15 amino acids. CDR3 in amino acids: CATSTRLAENNEQFF. The CDR3 DNA is TGTGCCACCAGCACAAGACTAGCGGAAAATAATGAGCAGTTCTTC.